One sample yielded the 20 T cell receptor beta chains listed below, sequenced in a study of control samples from healthy donors and cancer patients. TCRdb's copy holds only in-frame clones and misses some; the assay was immunoSEQ multiplex PCR. The table lists 100,000 to 110,000 clones, about 90% of them singletons. What was sequenced was blood. Receptors were obtained from a woman aged 45 to 65 in good health.

This chain connects TRBV5-1 to TRBJ2-7; the match to TRBD1 covers 11 bases. This CDR3 has 14 residues. Germline CDR1 and CDR2: SGHRS and YFSETQ. Trimming removed 3 bases from V and 3 bases from J; junction bases left unmatched: 2. CDR3 DNA sequence: TGCGCCAGCAGCTGGGGGACAGGGGGCTACGAGCAGTACGTC. This gives the protein CASSWGTGGYEQYV.

The J gene is TRBJ2-1, the V gene TRBV20-1; tentatively, D is TRBD1 or TRBD2 (5 bases each). Trimming left V 6 bases short and J 6 bases short, with 15 bases between. Germline values: CDR1 DFQATT, CDR2 SNEGSKA (reference sequence). The CDR3 has 13 residues. Here the CDR3 reads CSASRGPSNEQFF. The DNA of the CDR3 is TGCAGTGCAAGTCGGGGCCCATCCAATGAGCAGTTCTTC.

The V gene is TRBV7-3, the J gene TRBJ2-2; D is ambiguous. The CDR3 totals 13 residues. Looked up from germline, CDR1 is SGHTA and CDR2 is FQGTGA. The V end was cut by 2 bases, the J end by 6 bases, with 7 bases between. The DNA of the CDR3 is TGTGCCAGCAGCTTACGGACCGCCGGGGAGCTGTTTTTT. Translation gives CASSLRTAGELFF.

J is TRBJ1-5 and V is TRBV19, with a tentative D call TRBD1 (6 bases). The germline V and J ends were trimmed by 10 bases and 1 base, with 8 bases remaining between them. The CDR3 runs to 12 residues. Germline CDR1 LNHDA, CDR2 SQIVND (reference sequence). The CDR3 nucleotides are TGTGCCACTACAGGGAGCAATCAGCCCCAGCATTTT. The encoded protein is CATTGSNQPQHF. The full variable domain, its missing parts supplied by reference TRBV19 and TRBJ1-5, is DGGITQSPKYLFRKEGQNVTLSCEQNLNHDAMYWYRQDPGQGLRLIYYSQIVNDFQKGDIAEGYSVSREKKESFPLTVTSAQKNPTAFYLCATTGSNQPQHFGDGTRLSIL.

This clone was counted only a few times. The chain recombines TRBV2 with TRBJ1-1; D gene unclear. V was shortened by 4 bases and J by 0 bases, with 6 bases between the two germline ends. CDR1 is SNHLY and CDR2 is FYNNEI in the germline V gene. This CDR3 comprises 13 residues. As DNA, the CDR3 is TGTGCCAGCAGTGCAGGCATGAACACTGAAGCTTTCTTT. Amino acid sequence: CASSAGMNTEAFF.

This clone was counted between two and nine times. The V and J genes are TRBV5-6 and TRBJ1-5, with D unresolved. The V gene lost 0 bases and the J gene lost 1 base, with 2 bases spanning the gap. Per the germline V gene, CDR1 is SGHDT and CDR2 is YYEEEE. The CDR3 loop spans 13 amino acids. The CDR3 reads CASSLGSNQPQHF. The CDR3 bases are TGTGCCAGCAGCTTGGGAAGCAATCAGCCCCAGCATTTT.

The CDR3 coding sequence is TGTGCCAGCAGCTCCCGTCGCAGCCCCTATGGCTACACCTTC. This translates into CASSSRRSPYGYTF. The chain has TRBV7-7 and TRBJ1-2; D is unresolved. Trimming removed 4 bases at V and 4 bases at J, with 13 bases between. This CDR3 has 14 residues. Per germline, CDR1 SSHAT and CDR2 FNYEAQ (reference sequence).

The V gene is TRBV7-9, the J gene TRBJ1-3; TRBD1 matches 11 bases. The germline CDR1 and CDR2 sequences are SEHNR and FQNEAQ (reference sequence). The CDR3 runs to 16 residues. The J segment lost 0 bases and the V segment lost 9 bases, leaving 7 bases of the junction unmatched. The CDR3 DNA reads as TGTGCCAGGTCCCCGGGACAGGGGGACTCTGGAAACACCATATATTTT. It encodes CARSPGQGDSGNTIYF.

This chain connects TRBV30 to TRBJ1-6; TRBD1 is a possible D gene (5 bases). Trimming removed 2 bases from V and 10 bases from J, with 12 bases in between. Germline values: CDR1 GTSNPN, CDR2 SVGIG (reference sequence). The CDR3 loop spans 13 amino acids. Written as DNA, the CDR3 is TGTGCCTGGAGTATGGGGGAACCCTCACCCCTCCACTTT. Amino acids: CAWSMGEPSPLHF.

This clone appeared a single time. The J gene is TRBJ2-1, the V gene TRBV7-8; 8 bases agree with TRBD1. This CDR3 has 15 residues. Per the germline V gene, CDR1 is SGHVS and CDR2 is FQNEAQ. V lost 6 bases to trimming and J lost 3 bases; unmatched junction nucleotides: 7. This CDR3 is CASRHRTGLYNEQFF. CDR3 DNA sequence: TGTGCCAGCAGACACCGGACAGGGCTCTACAATGAGCAGTTCTTC.

The chain joins TRBV4-1 to TRBJ1-3; D remains ambiguous. The germline V and J ends were trimmed by 3 bases and 6 bases, with 12 bases remaining between them. The CDR3 length is 14 residues. Germline assignment: CDR1 MGHRA and CDR2 YSYEKL. In DNA form, the CDR3 reads TGCGCCAGCAGCCAGGGTAGTCGATTAAACACCATATATTTT. This translates into CASSQGSRLNTIYF.

The chain carries TRBV5-1 and TRBJ2-7, with 7 bases fitting TRBD1. Unmatched junction bases numbered 7, after V lost 4 bases and J lost 0 bases. The CDR3 length is 15 residues. In germline, CDR1 is SGHRS, CDR2 YFSETQ. This CDR3 reads CASSVGTDNSYEQYF. CDR3 nucleotide sequence: TGCGCCAGCAGCGTGGGGACAGATAACTCCTACGAGCAGTACTTC.

The DNA of the CDR3 is TGTGCCAGCAGTTTAAACGACGTGTACGAGCAGTACGTC. It is translated as CASSLNDVYEQYV. This chain joins TRBV12-3 or TRBV12-4 and TRBJ2-7; D not resolved. The V end lost 2 bases, the J end lost 4 bases, and 9 bases lay between the germline ends. This CDR3 has 13 residues.

CDR3 coding DNA: TGTGCCAGTAGAACAACCTTCAGCTCCTACAATGAGCAGTTCTTC. Residues: CASRTTFSSYNEQFF. The chain couples TRBV19 to TRBJ2-1; D unclear. Between the trimmed V and J ends, which lost 6 bases and 0 bases, there was a span of 12 bases. This CDR3 spans 15 amino acids. Germline CDR1 LNHDA, CDR2 SQIVND (reference sequence).

This clone was seen a handful of times. The rearrangement joins TRBV21-1 to TRBJ2-2; the table's D call of TRBD2 was not tested on the DNA. TRBV21-1 is described as a pseudogene. This CDR3 has 17 residues. CDR3 DNA: TGTGCCAGCAGCAAAAGGAAGCGGGAGCGTAACACCGGGGAGCTGTTTTTT. This encodes CASSKRKRERNTGELFF.

In regard to this clone: The DNA is omitted, as the CDR3 cannot be located on it reliably, and the CDR3 follows TCRdb's listing. The J gene is TRBJ1-1, the V gene TRBV29-1; TRBD1, the table's D call, lacks a check against the DNA. Germline V gene lookup returns CDR1 SQVTM and CDR2 ANQGSEA. The CDR3 is made up of 14 amino acids, end residues included. The CDR3 loop reads CSVWTRLSNTEAFF.

The V gene is TRBV19, the J gene TRBJ2-3, with D maybe TRBD1 (5 bases). CDR1 is LNHDA, CDR2 SQIVND, per germline (reference sequence). The V end lost 7 bases, the J end lost 2 bases, and 13 bases lay between the germline ends. The CDR3 totals 14 residues. The CDR3 DNA sequence: TGTGCCAGTAAGGGGCGGTCCCCCACAGATACGCAGTATTTT. As protein: CASKGRSPTDTQYF. The full variable domain, with the rest looked up from reference TRBV19 and TRBJ2-3, is DGGITQSPKYLFRKEGQNVTLSCEQNLNHDAMYWYRQDPGQGLRLIYYSQIVNDFQKGDIAEGYSVSREKKESFPLTVTSAQKNPTAFYLCASKGRSPTDTQYFGPGTRLTVL.

This chain uses TRBV4-1 with TRBJ1-1; tentative D call: TRBD1 (6 bases). V gave up 7 bases and J gave up 1 base, with 22 bases separating them. The CDR3 runs 17 residues. The germline V gene encodes CDR1 MGHRA and CDR2 YSYEKL. CDR3 protein: CASKQGGGAYSNTEAFF. For the CDR3, the DNA is TGCGCCAGCAAGCAAGGAGGGGGGGCTTATTCGAACACTGAAGCTTTCTTT.

V usage is TRBV4-3 and J usage is TRBJ2-5, with 8 bases matching TRBD1. After removal of 4 bases from V and 3 bases from J, the junction contained 7 bases not matched to a gene. The CDR3 runs 15 residues. Germline values: CDR1 LGHNA, CDR2 YSLEER. This CDR3 is CASSRRPGQEETQYF. CDR3 DNA: TGCGCCAGCAGCCGACGACCGGGACAGGAAGAGACCCAGTACTTC.

V is TRBV5-1 and J is TRBJ2-7; D perhaps matches TRBD2 (5 bases). Trimming pared 4 bases from V and 3 bases from J, leaving 17 bases between. Germline V gene sequence: CDR1 SGHRS, CDR2 YFSETQ. CDR3 size: 15 residues. In nucleotides, the CDR3 is TGCGCCAGCAGCATCGGGAATGCTCCGGGCTACGAGCAGTACGTC. It is translated as CASSIGNAPGYEQYV.